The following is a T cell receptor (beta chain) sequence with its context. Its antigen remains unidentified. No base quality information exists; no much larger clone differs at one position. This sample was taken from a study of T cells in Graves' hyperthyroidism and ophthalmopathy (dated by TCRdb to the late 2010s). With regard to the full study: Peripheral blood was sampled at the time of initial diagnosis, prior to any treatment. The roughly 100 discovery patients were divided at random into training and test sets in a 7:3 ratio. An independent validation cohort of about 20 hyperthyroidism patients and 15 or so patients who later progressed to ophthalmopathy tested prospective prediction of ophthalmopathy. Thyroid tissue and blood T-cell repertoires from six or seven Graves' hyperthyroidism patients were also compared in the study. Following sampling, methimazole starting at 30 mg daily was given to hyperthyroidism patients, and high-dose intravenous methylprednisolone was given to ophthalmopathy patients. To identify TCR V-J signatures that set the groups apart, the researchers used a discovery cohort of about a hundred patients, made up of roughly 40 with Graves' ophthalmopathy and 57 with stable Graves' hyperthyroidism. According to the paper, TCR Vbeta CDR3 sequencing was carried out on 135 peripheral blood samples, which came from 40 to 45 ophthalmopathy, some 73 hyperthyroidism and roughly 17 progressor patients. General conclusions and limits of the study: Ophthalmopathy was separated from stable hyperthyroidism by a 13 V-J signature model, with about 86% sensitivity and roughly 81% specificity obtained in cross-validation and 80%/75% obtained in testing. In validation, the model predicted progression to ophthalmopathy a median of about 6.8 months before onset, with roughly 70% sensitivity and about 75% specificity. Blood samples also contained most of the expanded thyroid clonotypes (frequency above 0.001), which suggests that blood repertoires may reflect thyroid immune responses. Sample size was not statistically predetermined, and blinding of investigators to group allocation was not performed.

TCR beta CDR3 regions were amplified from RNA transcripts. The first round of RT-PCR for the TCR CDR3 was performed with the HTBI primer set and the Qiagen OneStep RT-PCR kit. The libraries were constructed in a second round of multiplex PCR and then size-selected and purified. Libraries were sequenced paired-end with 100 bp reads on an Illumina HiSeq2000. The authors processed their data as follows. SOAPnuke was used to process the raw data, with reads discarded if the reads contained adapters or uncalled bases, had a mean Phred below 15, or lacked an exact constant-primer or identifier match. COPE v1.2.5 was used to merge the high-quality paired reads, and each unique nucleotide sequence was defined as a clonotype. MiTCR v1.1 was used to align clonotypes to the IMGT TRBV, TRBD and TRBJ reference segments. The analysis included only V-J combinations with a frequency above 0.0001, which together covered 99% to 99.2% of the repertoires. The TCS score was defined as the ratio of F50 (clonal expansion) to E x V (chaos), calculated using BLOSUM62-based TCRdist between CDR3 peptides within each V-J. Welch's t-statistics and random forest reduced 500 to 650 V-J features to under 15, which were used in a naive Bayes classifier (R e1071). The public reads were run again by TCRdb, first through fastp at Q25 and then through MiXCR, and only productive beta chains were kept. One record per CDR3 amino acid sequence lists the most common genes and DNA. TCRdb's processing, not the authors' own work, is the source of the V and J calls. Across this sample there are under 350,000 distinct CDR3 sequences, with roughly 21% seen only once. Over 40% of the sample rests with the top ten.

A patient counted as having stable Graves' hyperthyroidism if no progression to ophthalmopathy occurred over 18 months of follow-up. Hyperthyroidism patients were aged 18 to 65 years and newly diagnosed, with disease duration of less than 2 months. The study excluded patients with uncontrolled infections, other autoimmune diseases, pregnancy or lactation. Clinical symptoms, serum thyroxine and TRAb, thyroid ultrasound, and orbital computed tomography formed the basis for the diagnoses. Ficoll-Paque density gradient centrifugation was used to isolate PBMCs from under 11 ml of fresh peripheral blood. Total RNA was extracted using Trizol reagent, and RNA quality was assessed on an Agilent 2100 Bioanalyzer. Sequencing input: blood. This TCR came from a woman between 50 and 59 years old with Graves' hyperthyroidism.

The CDR3 here reads CASSLGSGRAFISTDTQYF. The nucleotide sequence is TGTGCCAGCAGCTTAGGGAGCGGGAGGGCCTTCATAAGCACAGATACGCAGTATTTT. The chain couples TRBV7-2 to TRBJ2-3; 10 junctional bases match TRBD2. Based on the germline V gene, the CDR1 and CDR2 sequences are SGHTA and FQGNSA. Trimming accounts for 1 base at V and 0 bases at J, while the number of junction bases matched to no gene is 10. Its CDR3 holds 19 amino acids, cysteine through phenylalanine. The CDR3 DNA has 57 bases and is translated from base 1.